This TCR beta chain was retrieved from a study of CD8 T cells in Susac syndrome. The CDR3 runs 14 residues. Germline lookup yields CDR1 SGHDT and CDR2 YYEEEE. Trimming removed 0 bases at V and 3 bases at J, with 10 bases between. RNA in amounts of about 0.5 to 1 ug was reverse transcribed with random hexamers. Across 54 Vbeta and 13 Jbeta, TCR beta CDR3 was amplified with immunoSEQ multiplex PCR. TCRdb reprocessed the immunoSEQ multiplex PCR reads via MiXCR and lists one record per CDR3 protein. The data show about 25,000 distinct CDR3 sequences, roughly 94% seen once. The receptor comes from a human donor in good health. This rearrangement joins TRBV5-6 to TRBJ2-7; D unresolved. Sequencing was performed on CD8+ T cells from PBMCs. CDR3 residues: CASSLVWKSYEQYF. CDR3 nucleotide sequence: TGTGCCAGCAGCTTGGTTTGGAAAAGCTACGAGCAGTACTTC.